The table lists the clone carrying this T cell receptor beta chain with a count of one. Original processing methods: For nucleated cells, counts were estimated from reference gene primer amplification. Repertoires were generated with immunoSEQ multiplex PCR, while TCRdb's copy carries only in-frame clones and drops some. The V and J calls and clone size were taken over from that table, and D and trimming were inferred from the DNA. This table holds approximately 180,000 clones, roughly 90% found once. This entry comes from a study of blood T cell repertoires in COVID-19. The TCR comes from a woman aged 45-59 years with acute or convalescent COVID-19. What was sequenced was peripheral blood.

The CDR3 coding sequence is TGTGCCAGCAGTTACGGGACAGGGCCCTACGAGCAGTACTTC. It codes for CASSYGTGPYEQYF. The chain has TRBV6-6 and TRBJ2-7; 9 bases match TRBD1. Germline CDR1 is MNHNY and CDR2 is SVGAGI (reference sequence). CDR3 length: 14 residues. J gave up 2 bases and V 2 bases, and 1 base lay outside the gene matches.